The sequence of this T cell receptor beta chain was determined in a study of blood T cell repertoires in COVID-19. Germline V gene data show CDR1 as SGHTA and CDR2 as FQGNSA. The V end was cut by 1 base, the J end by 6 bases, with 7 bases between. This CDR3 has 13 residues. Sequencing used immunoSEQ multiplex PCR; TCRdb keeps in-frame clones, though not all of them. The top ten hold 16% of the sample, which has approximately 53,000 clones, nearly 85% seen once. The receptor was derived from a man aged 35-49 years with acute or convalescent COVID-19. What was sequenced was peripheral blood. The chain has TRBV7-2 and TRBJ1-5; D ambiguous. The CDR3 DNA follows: TGTGCCAGCAGCTTAGAAGAGCGTCAGCCCCAGCATTTT. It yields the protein CASSLEERQPQHF.